The 3 T cell receptor beta chains below were found in one sample sequenced in a study of blood T cell repertoires in COVID-19. Libraries were prepared by immunoSEQ multiplex PCR; TCRdb keeps only in-frame clonotypes and omits some of them. The repertoire consists of 250,000 to 350,000 clones, with 85% to 90% occurring once and the leading ten covering 5.5% to 8%. The specimen sequenced was peripheral blood. The receptor source for this set is a woman aged 45-59 years with COVID-19, enrolled during active disease.

The J gene is TRBJ2-7, the V gene TRBV7-5; the listed D gene, TRBD1, was not tested against the DNA. TRBV7-5 corresponds to a pseudogene. This CDR3 has 18 residues. Written as DNA, the CDR3 is TGTGTCAGAAGCTTGATCACGAGGGGGAGACAGGAACACTACGAGCAGTACTTC. Translating gives CVRSLITRGRQEHYEQYF.

CDR3 sequence: CATSRPPPRDSHYEQYF. CDR3 sequence (DNA): TGTGCCACCAGCAGGCCCCCTCCGCGGGACAGTCACTACGAGCAGTACTTC. This chain uses TRBV15 with TRBJ2-7, with D perhaps TRBD1 (7 bases). The length of the CDR3 is 17 residues. With 3 bases removed from V and 3 bases from J, the gap between germline ends came to 21 bases. Per the germline V gene, CDR1 is LNHNV and CDR2 is YYDKDF (reference sequence).

This clone was recorded only once. The chain has TRBV27 and TRBJ2-7, with 7 bases lining up with TRBD1. The CDR3 extends over 15 amino acids. The J segment lost 6 bases and the V segment lost 6 bases, leaving 14 bases of the junction unmatched. Germline CDR1 and CDR2: MNHEY and SMNVEV (reference sequence). The chain's CDR3 is CASSLPGQRGLEQYF. The CDR3 region has the DNA TGTGCCAGCAGCTTGCCGGGACAGAGGGGTCTCGAGCAGTACTTC.